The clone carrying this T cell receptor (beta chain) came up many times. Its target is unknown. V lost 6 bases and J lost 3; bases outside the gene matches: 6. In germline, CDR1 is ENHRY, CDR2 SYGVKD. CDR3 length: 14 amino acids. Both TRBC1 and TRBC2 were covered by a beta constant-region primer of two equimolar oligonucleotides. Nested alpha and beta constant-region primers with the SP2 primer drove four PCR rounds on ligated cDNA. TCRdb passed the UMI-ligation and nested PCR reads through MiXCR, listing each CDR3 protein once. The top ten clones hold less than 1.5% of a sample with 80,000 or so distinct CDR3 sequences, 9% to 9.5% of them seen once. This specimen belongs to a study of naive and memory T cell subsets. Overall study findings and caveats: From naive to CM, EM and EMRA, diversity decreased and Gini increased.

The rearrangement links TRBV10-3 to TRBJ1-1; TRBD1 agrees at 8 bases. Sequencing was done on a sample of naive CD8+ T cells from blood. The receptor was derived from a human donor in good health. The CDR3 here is CAIRRTGSDTEAFF. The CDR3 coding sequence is TGTGCCATCAGAAGGACAGGGTCGGACACTGAAGCTTTCTTT.